Below are 32 T cell receptor beta chains sequenced from a single sample in a study of T cell responses to AZD1222 COVID-19 vaccine. Produced via immunoSEQ multiplex PCR; TCRdb's table is partial and in-frame only. The sample records 45,000 to 70,000 clones, 70% to 90% being singletons. The starting material was peripheral blood, obtained on day 0 of AZD1222 vaccination. These TCRs come from an adult in good health.

V usage is TRBV3-1 (or the pseudogene TRBV3-2) and J usage is TRBJ2-5; D perhaps matches TRBD2 (6 bases). Germline assignment: CDR1 LGHDT and CDR2 YNNKEL (reference sequence). This CDR3 contains 15 residues. Trimming left V 2 bases short and J 4 bases short, with 14 bases between. The CDR3 loop is CASSQRGYGSETQYF. The DNA of the CDR3 is TGTGCCAGCAGCCAACGGGGGTACGGCTCAGAGACCCAGTACTTC.

The V gene is TRBV28, the J gene TRBJ1-3; 8 bases align to TRBD1. V lost 5 bases to trimming and J lost 8 bases; unmatched junction nucleotides: 2. Per the germline V gene, CDR1 is MDHEN and CDR2 is SYDVKM. The CDR3 is made up of 12 amino acids. CDR3 nucleotides: TGTGCCAGCAGTGCACAGGGGGACACCATATATTTT. This translates into CASSAQGDTIYF.

This rearrangement joins TRBV27 to TRBJ2-1; no clear D gene. V dropped 0 bases and J dropped 6 bases, with 15 bases sitting between them. This CDR3 has 16 amino acids. Germline CDR1 and CDR2: MNHEY and SMNVEV (reference sequence). CDR3 loop: CASSLSKGGRSNEQFF. CDR3 DNA: TGTGCCAGCAGTTTATCGAAGGGCGGCCGGTCCAATGAGCAGTTCTTC.

CDR3 residues: CASSPEADPGINEQFF. CDR3 nucleotide sequence: TGTGCCAGCTCACCGGAGGCGGACCCGGGAATCAATGAGCAGTTCTTC. The chain couples TRBV18 to TRBJ2-1; perhaps TRBD2 as D (5 bases). Germline V gives CDR1 KGHSH, CDR2 LQKENI. Trimming removed 3 bases at V and 6 bases at J, with 18 bases between. The CDR3 has 16 amino acids.

V gene TRBV18 combines with J gene TRBJ2-5, with D perhaps TRBD1 (6 bases). CDR3 size: 15 residues. V dropped 3 bases and J dropped 4 bases, with 15 bases sitting between them. Germline CDR1 KGHSH, CDR2 LQKENI. Written as DNA, the CDR3 is TGTGCCAGCTCACCTTACAGGACAGCTAGAGAGACCCAGTACTTC. Its translation: CASSPYRTARETQYF.

This chain links TRBV18 with TRBJ2-2; weak D call: TRBD2 (6 bases). CDR3 size: 16 residues. The V end lost 0 bases, the J end lost 1 base, and 9 bases lay between the germline ends. Per the germline V gene, CDR1 is KGHSH and CDR2 is LQKENI. CDR3 in DNA: TGTGCCAGCTCACCACCTAATAGCGGGAACACCGGGGAGCTGTTTTTT. Its protein is CASSPPNSGNTGELFF. The complete variable domain, with remaining parts taken from reference TRBV18 and TRBJ2-2, reads NAGVMQNPRHLVRRRGQEARLRCSPMKGHSHVYWYRQLPEEGLKFMVYLQKENIIDESGMPKERFSAEFPKEGPSILRIQQVVRGDSAAYFCASSPPNSGNTGELFFGEGSRLTVL.

This chain connects TRBV7-6 to TRBJ1-1, with D perhaps matching TRBD1 (6 bases). Between the trimmed V and J ends, which lost 1 base and 0 bases, there was a span of 12 bases. Germline loops: CDR1 SGHVS, CDR2 FNYEAQ. The CDR3 totals 16 residues. The CDR3 sequence is CASSLDEQGLNTEAFF. CDR3 nucleotides: TGTGCCAGCAGCTTAGACGAGCAGGGGTTGAACACTGAAGCTTTCTTT.

The chain recombines TRBV25-1 with TRBJ2-3; 7 nucleotides match TRBD2. Germline V gives CDR1 MGHDK, CDR2 SYGVNS. The CDR3 extends over 15 amino acids. J gave up 0 bases and V 1 base, and 1 base lay outside the gene matches. CDR3 coding DNA: TGTGCCAGCAGTGAATTCGGGAGGAGCACAGATACGCAGTATTTT. Protein: CASSEFGRSTDTQYF.

The CDR3 loop is CASSFGNIQYF. The DNA of the CDR3 is TGTGCCAGCAGTTTTGGCAACATTCAGTACTTC. The chain has TRBV27 and TRBJ2-4; D gene ambiguous. The V end lost 3 bases, the J end lost 7 bases, and 4 bases lay between the germline ends. The CDR3 is made up of 11 amino acids. Germline CDR1 MNHEY, CDR2 SMNVEV (reference sequence).

This sequence joins TRBV7-2 and TRBJ1-4, with D hard to call. Looked up from germline, CDR1 is SGHTA and CDR2 is FQGNSA. Trimming stripped 5 bases from V and 7 bases from J, with 14 bases between. The CDR3 runs 14 residues. Here the CDR3 DNA reads TGTGCCAGCAGCCCTAGGTCAGCGGCTGAAAAACTGTTTTTT. It translates to CASSPRSAAEKLFF.

This sequence joins TRBV6-6 and TRBJ1-5, with D tentatively TRBD1 (5 bases). Trimming left V 5 bases short and J 5 bases short, with 13 bases between. Germline V lookup: CDR1 MNHNY, CDR2 SVGAGI (reference sequence). The CDR3 sequence is 14 residues long. The CDR3 sequence is CASSQGTGDQPQHF. CDR3 in DNA: TGTGCCAGCAGTCAAGGGACGGGGGATCAGCCCCAGCATTTT.

V and J are TRBV4-1 and TRBJ1-5; D is ambiguous. V was trimmed by 3 bases and J by 7 bases, leaving 13 bases between them. The CDR3 loop spans 14 amino acids. From germline, CDR1 is MGHRA and CDR2 YSYEKL. The CDR3: CASSHGGLSQPQHF. The CDR3 DNA reads TGCGCCAGCAGCCATGGTGGCTTATCCCAGCCCCAGCATTTT.

The rearrangement links TRBV7-9 to TRBJ2-2; no clear D gene. This CDR3 is 16 amino acids long. Trimming left V 0 bases short and J 0 bases short, with 8 bases between. CDR1 and CDR2 (germline): SEHNR, FQNEAQ (reference sequence). In DNA, the CDR3 is TGTGCCAGCAGCTTAGCGGTTGTAGCGAACACCGGGGAGCTGTTTTTT. Translated, it gives CASSLAVVANTGELFF. The whole variable domain, remainder taken from reference TRBV7-9 and TRBJ2-2, is DTGVSQNPRHKITKRGQNVTFRCDPISEHNRLYWYRQTLGQGPEFLTYFQNEAQLEKSRLLSDRFSAERPKGSFSTLEIQRTEQGDSAMYLCASSLAVVANTGELFFGEGSRLTVL.

The chain carries TRBV7-9 and TRBJ2-3, with D uncertain. The CDR3 contains 13 residues. Between the trimmed V and J ends, which lost 5 bases and 5 bases, there was a span of 11 bases. The germline CDR1 and CDR2 sequences are SEHNR and FQNEAQ (reference sequence). This CDR3 is CASSQAAIDTQYF. As DNA, the CDR3 is TGTGCCAGCAGCCAAGCTGCTATAGATACGCAGTATTTT.

The V gene is TRBV11-1, the J gene TRBJ2-7, with D perhaps matching TRBD2 (5 bases). The germline gives CDR1 SGHAT, CDR2 FQDESV (reference sequence). The CDR3 is 14 amino acids. V gave up 1 base and J gave up 2 bases, with 9 bases separating them. The CDR3: CASSLGGRTYEQYF. In nucleotides, the CDR3 is TGTGCCAGCAGCTTAGGAGGGCGGACCTACGAGCAGTACTTC.

V gene TRBV28 combines with J gene TRBJ1-3; D might be TRBD1 (6 bases). Germline V gives CDR1 MDHEN, CDR2 SYDVKM. V gave up 6 bases and J gave up 5 bases, with 11 bases separating them. The CDR3 totals 13 residues. CDR3 in DNA: TGTGCCAGCAGACAGGGACACAGAAACACCATATATTTT. It translates to CASRQGHRNTIYF.

The chain carries TRBV4-3 and TRBJ1-5; TRBD1 might be the D (5 bases). This CDR3 is 15 amino acids long. The V end was cut by 0 bases, the J end by 1 base, with 7 bases between. The germline gives CDR1 LGHNA, CDR2 YSLEER. The CDR3 DNA reads TGCGCCAGCAGCCAAGATTCAGGGAGCAATCAGCCCCAGCATTTT. Translation gives CASSQDSGSNQPQHF.

This clone appeared a single time. This chain joins TRBV28 and TRBJ1-1, with 7 bases lining up with TRBD1. Trimming cost V 2 bases and J 1 base; bases outside gene matches: 7. The CDR3 totals 16 residues. Germline V gives CDR1 MDHEN, CDR2 SYDVKM. CDR3 loop: CASSLRIQGRNTEAFF. CDR3 sequence (DNA): TGTGCCAGCAGTTTACGTATACAGGGGAGGAACACTGAAGCTTTCTTT. Using reference TRBV28 and TRBJ1-1 for the parts outside the CDR3, the full variable domain is DVKVTQSSRYLVKRTGEKVFLECVQDMDHENMFWYRQDPGLGLRLIYFSYDVKMKEKGDIPEGYSVSREKKERFSLILESASTNQTSMYLCASSLRIQGRNTEAFFGQGTRLTVV.

This chain uses TRBV19 with TRBJ1-5; the match to TRBD1 covers 9 bases. This CDR3 spans 16 amino acids. The V gene end was trimmed by 1 base and the J gene end by 6 bases; junction bases not matched to a gene: 7. The germline V gene has CDR1 LNHDA and CDR2 SQIVND (reference sequence). The CDR3 region has the DNA TGTGCCAGTAGTATAGTAGGGACAGGGTTCAGTCAGCCCCAGCATTTT. Its protein is CASSIVGTGFSQPQHF.

The chain combines TRBV19 with TRBJ1-1, with 12 bases that match TRBD1. With 7 bases clipped from V and 10 bases from J, the junction kept 19 bases outside the gene matches. The V gene's germline CDR1 is LNHDA and CDR2 SQIVND (reference sequence). The CDR3 has 17 residues. DNA for the CDR3: TGTGCCAGTAAGCCGACCGGGACAGGGGGCTTGGGACAGGGAGCTTTCTTT. It is translated as CASKPTGTGGLGQGAFF.

The V call is TRBV6-2 or TRBV6-3, the J call TRBJ2-2, with D tentatively TRBD1 or TRBD2 (5 bases each). V lost 5 bases to trimming and J lost 1 base, with 11 bases between them. CDR3 length: 15 amino acids. CDR1 and CDR2 from the germline V gene are MNHEY and SVGEGT. The CDR3 region is CASSPGTQNTGELFF. As DNA, the CDR3 is TGTGCCAGCAGTCCCGGGACCCAGAACACCGGGGAGCTGTTTTTT.

The rearrangement joins TRBV2 to TRBJ2-7; the D gene is possibly TRBD1 (5 bases). In germline, CDR1 is SNHLY, CDR2 FYNNEI. Trimming removed 2 bases at V and 2 bases at J, with 10 bases between. CDR3 length equals 14 residues. The CDR3 loop reads CASSENRQTYEQYF. CDR3 DNA: TGTGCCAGCAGTGAAAATAGACAGACCTACGAGCAGTACTTC.

V and J are TRBV6-4 and TRBJ2-7, with 13 bases that match TRBD2. The CDR3 is 17 amino acids. J gave up 0 bases and V 4 bases, and 6 bases lay outside the gene matches. Germline V lookup: CDR1 MRHNA, CDR2 SNTAGT. CDR3 DNA sequence: TGTGCCAGCAGTGGACTAGCGGGAGGCCGATACTCCTACGAGCAGTACTTC. It yields the protein CASSGLAGGRYSYEQYF.

This clone was seen only a few times. The chain joins TRBV7-9 to TRBJ2-7; D uncertain. Germline CDR1 reads SEHNR; CDR2 reads FQNEAQ (reference sequence). Trimming took 3 bases from V and 1 from J, leaving 7 bases between them. CDR3 length equals 13 residues. This CDR3 is CASSFWQSYEQYF. The CDR3 nucleotides read TGTGCCAGCAGCTTTTGGCAGTCCTACGAGCAGTACTTC. Drawing the rest from reference TRBV7-9 and TRBJ2-7, the complete variable domain is DTGVSQNPRHKITKRGQNVTFRCDPISEHNRLYWYRQTLGQGPEFLTYFQNEAQLEKSRLLSDRFSAERPKGSFSTLEIQRTEQGDSAMYLCASSFWQSYEQYFGPGTRLTVT.

V and J are TRBV27 and TRBJ1-3, with D maybe TRBD1 (5 bases). The CDR3 covers 16 residues. The V gene's germline CDR1 is MNHEY and CDR2 SMNVEV (reference sequence). V was cut by 4 bases and J by 2 bases, with 15 bases left in between. The CDR3 DNA follows: TGTGCCAGCAGTTCAGGGTCTCAGGCGGCTGGAAACACCATATATTTT. Its protein product is CASSSGSQAAGNTIYF.

The CDR3 spells CASSGGRAEKLFF. CDR3 sequence (DNA): TGTGCCAGCAGTGGAGGCAGGGCGGAAAAACTGTTTTTT. V gene TRBV2 combines with J gene TRBJ1-4, with D maybe TRBD1 (5 bases). The CDR3 covers 13 residues. The V and J ends lost 4 bases and 8 bases respectively, with 11 bases between them. Germline CDR1 is SNHLY and CDR2 is FYNNEI. Full variable domain (outside the CDR3, taken from reference TRBV2 and TRBJ1-4): EPEVTQTPSHQVTQMGQEVILRCVPISNHLYFYWYRQILGQKVEFLVSFYNNEISEKSEIFDDQFSVERPDGSNFTLKIRSTKLEDSAMYFCASSGGRAEKLFFGSGTQLSVL.

This CDR3 reads CASSLRQTTDNEQFF. The CDR3 bases are TGTGCCAGTAGTTTGAGACAGACTACAGACAATGAGCAGTTCTTC. The J gene is TRBJ2-1, the V gene TRBV19; D possibly matches TRBD1 or TRBD2 (5 bases each). CDR3 length: 15 residues. Trimming took off 5 bases at V and 5 bases at J, with 16 bases between the two ends. Germline CDR1 is LNHDA and CDR2 is SQIVND (reference sequence).

The chain recombines TRBV28 with TRBJ1-5; D is uncertain. Deletions cut 2 bases from V and 6 bases from J, with 32 bases between. Looked up from germline, CDR1 is MDHEN and CDR2 is SYDVKM. CDR3 length: 21 amino acids. In DNA form, the CDR3 reads TGTGCCAGCAGTTTACGAAACCCCCATCCTCCAATCCCTCCCCCAGGTCAGCCCCAGCATTTT. This codes for CASSLRNPHPPIPPPGQPQHF.

This chain links TRBV4-3 with TRBJ1-2, with 8 bases that match TRBD1. With 0 bases clipped from V and 5 bases from J, the junction kept 8 bases outside the gene matches. The germline V gene encodes CDR1 LGHNA and CDR2 YSLEER. The CDR3 consists of 16 residues. The CDR3, as DNA: TGCGCCAGCAGCCAAGATGAGGGACAGGCTATATATGGCTACACCTTC. Its protein product is CASSQDEGQAIYGYTF.

This chain connects TRBV9 to TRBJ2-5; 8 nucleotides agree with TRBD1. This CDR3 is built from 15 residues. J lost 4 bases, V lost 4 bases, and 9 bases had no gene match. The germline gives CDR1 SGDLS, CDR2 YYNGEE. This CDR3 reads CASSPGQGMGETQYF. CDR3 coding DNA: TGTGCCAGCAGCCCCGGACAGGGAATGGGAGAGACCCAGTACTTC. The entire variable domain, with the rest obtained from reference TRBV9 and TRBJ2-5, is as follows: DSGVTQTPKHLITATGQRVTLRCSPRSGDLSVYWYQQSLDQGLQFLIQYYNGEERAKGNILERFSAQQFPDLHSELNLSSLELGDSALYFCASSPGQGMGETQYFGPGTRLLVL.

The gene calls are TRBV5-6 and TRBJ2-2; TRBD1 might be the D (6 bases). CDR3 length equals 14 residues. Trimming took off 5 bases at V and 3 bases at J, with 11 bases between the two ends. Per the germline V gene, CDR1 is SGHDT and CDR2 is YYEEEE. CDR3 coding DNA: TGTGCCAGCAGTAGCAGGGGCTACACCGGGGAGCTGTTTTTT. Amino acids: CASSSRGYTGELFF.

The chain links TRBV12-3 or TRBV12-4 to TRBJ2-3; unclear D gene. The length of the CDR3 is 12 residues. V was trimmed by 6 bases and J by 0 bases, leaving 4 bases between them. The CDR3 spells CASRASTDTQYF. CDR3 DNA sequence: TGTGCCAGCAGGGCTAGCACAGATACGCAGTATTTT.